This entry is about one T cell receptor (beta chain). These data belong to a study of blood T cell repertoires in COVID-19. Study-level information: COVID-19 samples from acute and convalescent phases originated in the United States, Italy and Spain. PBMCs, B-cell-depleted T cells, or T cells were the source of the cDNA or gDNA that made up the material.

Seattle enrolled patients during active infection and tracked them longitudinally. Trimming shortened V by 0 bases and J by 8 bases, and 17 bases separated the two germline ends. CDR3 length equals 15 residues. Germline CDR1 and CDR2: SGDLS and YYNGEE. Per the original methods: Reference gene primers were amplified, and this amplification served to estimate nucleated cell counts. Sequencing used immunoSEQ multiplex PCR; TCRdb keeps in-frame clones, though not all of them. Clone size and V and J calls were adopted from that table, with D and trimming inferred from the DNA. There are 500,000 to 600,000 clones in the sample; less than 90% occur only once, and about 8% lies in the top ten.

The TCR was taken from a woman between 50 and 59 years old with COVID-19, enrolled during active disease. The material sequenced was peripheral blood. The chain couples TRBV9 to TRBJ1-2; D is undetermined. The CDR3 DNA reads TGTGCCAGCAGCGTAGACGGGTTGCGGTATGAGGGCTACACCTTC. Amino acids: CASSVDGLRYEGYTF. Combining the CDR3 with reference TRBV9 and TRBJ1-2 gives the whole variable domain DSGVTQTPKHLITATGQRVTLRCSPRSGDLSVYWYQQSLDQGLQFLIQYYNGEERAKGNILERFSAQQFPDLHSELNLSSLELGDSALYFCASSVDGLRYEGYTFGSGTRLTVV.